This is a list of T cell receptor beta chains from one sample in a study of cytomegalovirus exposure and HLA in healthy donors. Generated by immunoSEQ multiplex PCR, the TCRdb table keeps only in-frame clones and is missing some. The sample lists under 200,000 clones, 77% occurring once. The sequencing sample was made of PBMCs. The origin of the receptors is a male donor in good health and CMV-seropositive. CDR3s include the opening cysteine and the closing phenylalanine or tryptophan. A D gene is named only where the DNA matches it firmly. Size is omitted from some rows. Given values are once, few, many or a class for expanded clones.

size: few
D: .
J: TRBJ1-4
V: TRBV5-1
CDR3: CASSLPDEKLFF
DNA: TGCGCCAGCAGCTTGCCAGATGAAAAACTGTTTTTT

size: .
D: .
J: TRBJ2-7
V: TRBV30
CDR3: CAWSNGIEDYEQYF
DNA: TGTGCCTGGAGTAACGGGATCGAGGACTACGAGCAGTACTTC

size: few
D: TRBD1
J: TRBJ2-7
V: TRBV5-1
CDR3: CASSLDGQGSDEQYF
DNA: TGCGCCAGCAGCTTGGACGGACAGGGAAGCGACGAGCAGTACTTC

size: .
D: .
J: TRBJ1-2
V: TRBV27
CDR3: CASSSGLPGYGYTF
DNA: TGTGCCAGCAGTTCAGGGTTACCGGGCTATGGCTACACCTTC

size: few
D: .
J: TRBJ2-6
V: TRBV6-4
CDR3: CASSDSDNSGANVLTF
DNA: TGTGCCAGCAGTGACTCGGACAACTCTGGGGCCAACGTCCTGACTTTC

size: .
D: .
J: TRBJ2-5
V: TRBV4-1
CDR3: CASSLGVQETQYF
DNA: TGCGCCAGCAGCCTCGGAGTACAAGAGACCCAGTACTTC

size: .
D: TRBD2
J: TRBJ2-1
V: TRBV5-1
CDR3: CASSSTWGGSSNEQFF
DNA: TGCGCCAGCAGCTCGACCTGGGGGGGAAGCTCCAATGAGCAGTTCTTC

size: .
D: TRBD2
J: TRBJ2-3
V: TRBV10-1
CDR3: CASVVRGAVRDTQYF
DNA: TGCGCCAGCGTGGTGCGGGGGGCGGTGCGGGATACGCAGTATTTT

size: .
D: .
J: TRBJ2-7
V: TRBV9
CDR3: CASTTGTSSYEQYF
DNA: TGTGCCAGCACCACAGGCACCTCCTCCTACGAGCAGTACTTC

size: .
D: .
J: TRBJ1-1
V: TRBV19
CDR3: CASSIGPFMNTEAFF
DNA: TGTGCCAGTAGTATAGGGCCCTTTATGAACACTGAAGCTTTCTTT

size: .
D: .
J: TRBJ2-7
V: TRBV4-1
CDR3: CASSSLAQGLYEQYF
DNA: TGCGCCAGCAGCTCCCTGGCTCAGGGTCTCTACGAGCAGTACTTC

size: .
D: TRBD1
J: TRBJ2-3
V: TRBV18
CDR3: CASSPRTGLGYF
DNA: TGTGCCAGCTCACCGAGGACAGGGCTGGGGTATTTT

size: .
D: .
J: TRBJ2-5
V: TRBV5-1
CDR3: CASSLEPGVGLQETQYF
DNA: TGCGCCAGCAGCTTGGAGCCTGGGGTGGGGCTCCAAGAGACCCAGTACTTC

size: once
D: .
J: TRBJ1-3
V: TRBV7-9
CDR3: CASQPVGGVGNTIYF
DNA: TGTGCCAGCCAACCTGTAGGCGGAGTTGGAAACACCATATATTTT

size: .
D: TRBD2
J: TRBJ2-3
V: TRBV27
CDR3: CASSLFASGTDTQYF
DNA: TGTGCCAGCAGTTTATTTGCTAGCGGAACAGATACGCAGTATTTT

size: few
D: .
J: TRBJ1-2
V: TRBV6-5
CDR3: CASGLFRVEDGYTF
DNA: TGTGCCAGTGGTCTTTTTAGAGTCGAAGATGGCTACACCTTC

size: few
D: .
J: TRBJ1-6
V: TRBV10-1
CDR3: CASEGGSNSPLHF
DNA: TGCGCCAGCGAGGGGGGGTCTAATTCACCCCTCCACTTT

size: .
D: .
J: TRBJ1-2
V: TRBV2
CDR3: CASRREQSGYGYTF
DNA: TGTGCCAGCAGGAGAGAACAGTCAGGCTATGGCTACACCTTC

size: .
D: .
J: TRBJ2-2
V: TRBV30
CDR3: CASGGLAGELFF
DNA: TGTGCCTCCGGCGGACTGGCCGGGGAGCTGTTTTTT

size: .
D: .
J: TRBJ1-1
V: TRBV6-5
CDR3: CASSPQQVTNTEAFF
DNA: TGTGCCAGCAGTCCCCAACAGGTAACGAACACTGAAGCTTTCTTT

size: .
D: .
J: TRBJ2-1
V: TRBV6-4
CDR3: CASSSDIYNEQFF
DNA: TGTGCCAGCAGTTCGGACATATACAATGAGCAGTTCTTC

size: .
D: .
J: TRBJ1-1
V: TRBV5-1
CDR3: CASSYGGETEAFF
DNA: TGCGCCAGCAGCTATGGAGGAGAGACTGAAGCTTTCTTT

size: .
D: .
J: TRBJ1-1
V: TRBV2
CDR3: CASSVRGQMNTEAFF
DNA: TGTGCCAGCAGTGTAAGAGGGCAGATGAACACTGAAGCTTTCTTT

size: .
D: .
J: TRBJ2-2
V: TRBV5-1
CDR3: CASSSLGGTGNTGELFF
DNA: TGCGCCAGCAGTTCCCTGGGGGGGACAGGCAACACCGGGGAGCTGTTTTTT

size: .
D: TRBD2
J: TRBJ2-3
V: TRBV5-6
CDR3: CASSYSQAGGLPRNTQYF
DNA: TGTGCCAGCAGCTACTCGCAAGCGGGGGGCCTCCCACGGAATACGCAGTATTTT

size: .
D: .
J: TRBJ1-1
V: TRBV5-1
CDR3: CASSAQPNTEAFF
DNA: TGCGCCAGCAGCGCGCAACCGAACACTGAAGCTTTCTTT

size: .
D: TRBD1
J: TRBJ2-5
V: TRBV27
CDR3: CASSKNPGQGIQETQYF
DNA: TGTGCCAGCAGCAAAAACCCGGGACAGGGCATCCAAGAGACCCAGTACTTC

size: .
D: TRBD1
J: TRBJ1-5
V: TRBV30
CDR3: CARSSPAGGGQPQHF
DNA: TGTGCCCGGAGTTCCCCTGCAGGGGGCGGCCAGCCCCAGCATTTT

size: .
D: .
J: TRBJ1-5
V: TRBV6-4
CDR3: CASSDSSRQERNQPQHF
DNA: TGTGCCAGCAGTGACTCGAGTCGACAGGAGCGCAATCAGCCCCAGCATTTT

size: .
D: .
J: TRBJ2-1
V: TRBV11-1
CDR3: CASSREVFFTYNEQFF
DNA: TGTGCCAGCAGCAGAGAGGTATTTTTTACCTACAATGAGCAGTTCTTC

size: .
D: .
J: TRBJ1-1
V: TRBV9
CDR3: CASSDTLTEAFF
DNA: TGTGCCAGCAGCGACACGTTGACTGAAGCTTTCTTT

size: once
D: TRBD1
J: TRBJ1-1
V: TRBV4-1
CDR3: CASSLNRGNTEAFF
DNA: TGCGCCAGCAGCCTGAACAGGGGGAACACTGAAGCTTTCTTT

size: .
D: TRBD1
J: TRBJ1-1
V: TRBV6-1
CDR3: CASSEGTGEAFF
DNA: TGTGCCAGCAGTGAAGGGACAGGAGAAGCTTTCTTT

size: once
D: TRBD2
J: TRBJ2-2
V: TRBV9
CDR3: CASSYRLAVNTGELFF
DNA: TGTGCCAGCAGCTACCGACTAGCGGTGAACACCGGGGAGCTGTTTTTT

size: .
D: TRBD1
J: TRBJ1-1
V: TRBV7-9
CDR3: CASSRGQGNTEAFF
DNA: TGTGCCAGCAGCCGAGGACAGGGGAACACTGAAGCTTTCTTT

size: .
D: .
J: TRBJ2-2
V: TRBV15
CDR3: CATSTPRRGTGELFF
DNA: TGTGCCACCAGCACCCCCCGTAGGGGAACCGGGGAGCTGTTTTTT

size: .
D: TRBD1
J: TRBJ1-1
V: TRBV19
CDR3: CASSRDRGGTEAFF
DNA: TGTGCCAGTAGCAGGGACAGGGGCGGTACTGAAGCTTTCTTT

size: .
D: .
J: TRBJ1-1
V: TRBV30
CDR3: CAWKRSSHTEAFF
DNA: TGTGCCTGGAAACGTTCCAGTCATACTGAAGCTTTCTTT

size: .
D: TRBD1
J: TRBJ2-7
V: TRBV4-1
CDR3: CASSQWTGDEQYF
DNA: TGCGCCAGCAGCCAGTGGACAGGGGACGAGCAGTACTTC

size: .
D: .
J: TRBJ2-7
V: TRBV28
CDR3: CASSPNVGGAVGEQYF
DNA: TGTGCCAGCAGTCCGAATGTAGGGGGGGCAGTCGGCGAGCAGTACTTC

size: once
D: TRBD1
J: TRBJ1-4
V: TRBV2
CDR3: CASRPGTGNEKLFF
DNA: TGTGCCAGCAGGCCCGGGACAGGGAATGAAAAACTGTTTTTT

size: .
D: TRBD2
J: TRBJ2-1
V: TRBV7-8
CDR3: CASTEGLAVPYNEQFF
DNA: TGTGCCAGCACCGAGGGGCTAGCGGTTCCCTACAATGAGCAGTTCTTC

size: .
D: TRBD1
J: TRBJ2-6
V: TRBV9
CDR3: CASSPLTGAGANVLTF
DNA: TGTGCCAGCAGCCCCCTGACAGGGGCTGGGGCCAACGTCCTGACTTTC

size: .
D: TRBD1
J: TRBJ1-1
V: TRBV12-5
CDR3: CASGSSGGTEAFF
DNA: TGTGCTAGTGGATCCTCAGGGGGCACTGAAGCTTTCTTT

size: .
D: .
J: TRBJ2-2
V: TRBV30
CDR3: CAWGRGRRTGELFF
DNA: TGTGCCTGGGGGCGGGGGCGACGGACCGGGGAGCTGTTTTTT

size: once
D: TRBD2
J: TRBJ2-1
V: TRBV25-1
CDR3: CASSAKSGGEGYNEQFF
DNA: TGTGCCAGCAGCGCAAAATCTGGGGGGGAGGGGTACAATGAGCAGTTCTTC

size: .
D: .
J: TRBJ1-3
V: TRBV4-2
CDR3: CASSQDRDISGNTIYF
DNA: TGTGCCAGCAGCCAAGATCGCGACATCTCAGGAAACACCATATATTTT

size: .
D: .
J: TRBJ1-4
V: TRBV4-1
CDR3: CASSRGSPGSEKLFF
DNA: TGCGCCAGCAGCCGAGGATCCCCTGGGAGTGAAAAACTGTTTTTT

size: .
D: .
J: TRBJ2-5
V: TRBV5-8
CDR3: CASSPRGETQYF
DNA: TGTGCCAGCAGCCCACGGGGAGAGACCCAGTACTTC

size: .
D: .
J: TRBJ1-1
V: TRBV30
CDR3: CAWGLRAAEAFF
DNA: TGTGCCTGGGGTCTTCGAGCGGCTGAAGCTTTCTTT

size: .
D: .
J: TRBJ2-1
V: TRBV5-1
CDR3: CASSLGQTYNEQFF
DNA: TGCGCCAGCAGCTTGGGGCAGACTTACAATGAGCAGTTCTTC

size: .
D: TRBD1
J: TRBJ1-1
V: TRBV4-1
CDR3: CASSRSGTGVGEAFF
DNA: TGCGCCAGCAGCCGCTCGGGGACAGGGGTTGGTGAAGCTTTCTTT

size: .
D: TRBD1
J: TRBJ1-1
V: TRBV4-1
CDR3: CASNQIIRSRDSHMNTEAFF
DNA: TGCGCCAGCAACCAAATAATACGTTCTCGGGACAGCCATATGAACACTGAAGCTTTCTTT

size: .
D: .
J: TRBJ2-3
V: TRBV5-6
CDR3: CASSLEAGGTDTQYF
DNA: TGTGCCAGCAGCTTGGAGGCAGGGGGCACAGATACGCAGTATTTT

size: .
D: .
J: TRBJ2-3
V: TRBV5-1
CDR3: CASSLQGPADTQYF
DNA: TGCGCCAGCAGCCTTCAGGGTCCAGCAGATACGCAGTATTTT